Below are 23 T cell receptor beta chains sequenced from a single sample in a study of cytomegalovirus exposure and HLA in healthy donors. The PCR made use of 60 Vbeta and 13 Jbeta primers. The method was immunoSEQ multiplex PCR; TCRdb's version includes in-frame clones alone and lacks a portion of them. Here the sample spans approximately 69,000 clones, about 74% being singletons. Sequences were obtained from PBMCs. These receptors were obtained from a woman aged 25 to 45 in good health and CMV-seropositive.

This chain uses TRBV6-1 with TRBJ1-1, with unresolved D. V lost 7 bases and J lost 6, with 15 bases in between. Germline lookup yields CDR1 MNHNS and CDR2 SASEGT. This CDR3 contains 13 residues. The CDR3, as DNA: TGTGCCAGCATTCGTCAGGCCGGCGCTGAAGCTTTCTTT. Protein sequence: CASIRQAGAEAFF.

This clone was observed once. V and J are TRBV4-3 and TRBJ2-7; D not certain. Germline loops: CDR1 LGHNA, CDR2 YSLEER. CDR3 size: 15 residues. Trimming shortened V by 0 bases and J by 0 bases, and 9 bases separated the two germline ends. CDR3 loop: CASSQDWANSYEQYF. The CDR3 coding sequence is TGCGCCAGCAGCCAAGATTGGGCTAACTCCTACGAGCAGTACTTC.

The chain couples TRBV28 to TRBJ2-5; 11 nucleotides line up with TRBD2. With 5 bases clipped from V and 5 bases from J, the junction kept 13 bases outside the gene matches. This CDR3 has 17 residues. Germline loops: CDR1 MDHEN, CDR2 SYDVKM. CDR3 sequence: CASSQGSGLAARETQYF. In DNA, the CDR3 is TGTGCCAGCAGTCAAGGCTCGGGACTAGCGGCGCGGGAGACCCAGTACTTC.

Only a few counts were recorded for this clone. The rearrangement links TRBV14 to TRBJ2-5; the D gene is possibly TRBD2 (5 bases). This CDR3 contains 13 residues. The V and J ends lost 0 bases and 7 bases respectively, with 9 bases between them. Germline CDR1 reads SGHDN; CDR2 reads FVKESK. The CDR3 nucleotides are TGTGCCAGCAGCCAAGATATTCGGGGGACCCAGTACTTC. Residues: CASSQDIRGTQYF.

V usage is TRBV7-9 and J usage is TRBJ2-1; a possible D gene is TRBD1 (6 bases). The germline V gene has CDR1 SEHNR and CDR2 FQNEAQ (reference sequence). Trimming removed 4 bases at V and 7 bases at J, with 11 bases between. CDR3 length equals 13 residues. The DNA for the CDR3 is TGTGCCAGCAGCTGGATAGGGGGTAATGAGCAGTTCTTC. Amino acid sequence: CASSWIGGNEQFF.

V gene TRBV29-1 combines with J gene TRBJ2-7; 7 bases align to TRBD1. Unmatched junction bases numbered 11, after V lost 5 bases and J lost 1 base. CDR3 length: 15 amino acids. The germline V gene encodes CDR1 SQVTM and CDR2 ANQGSEA. CDR3 sequence reads: CSVSVRQGQSYEQYF. The CDR3 DNA sequence: TGCAGCGTTTCTGTAAGACAGGGTCAGTCCTACGAGCAGTACTTC.

The J gene is TRBJ1-5, the V gene TRBV28; a weak D match, TRBD1 (5 bases). V lost 4 bases and J lost 6, with 7 bases in between. Per germline, CDR1 MDHEN and CDR2 SYDVKM. The CDR3 sequence is 12 residues long. The CDR3 sequence is CASSSGGQPQHF. As DNA, the CDR3 is TGTGCCAGCAGTTCCGGGGGTCAGCCCCAGCATTTT.

This chain links TRBV13 with TRBJ2-7; D might be TRBD2 (5 bases). Trimming stripped 4 bases from V and 5 bases from J, with 18 bases between. CDR1 and CDR2 (germline): PRHDT, FYEKMQ (reference sequence). The CDR3 is 15 residues long. Written as DNA, the CDR3 is TGTGCCAGCAGCTCCCCGGACTGGGATGAGGACGAGCAGTACTTC. It translates to CASSSPDWDEDEQYF.

This chain connects TRBV27 to TRBJ1-1, with 7 bases aligning to TRBD1. Trimming took 8 bases from V and 1 from J; bases not matched to a gene: 7. The CDR3 consists of 14 residues. Germline CDR1 is MNHEY and CDR2 is SMNVEV (reference sequence). The CDR3 sequence: CASQDRAGNTEAFF. The CDR3 nucleotides are TGTGCCAGCCAAGACAGGGCGGGGAACACTGAAGCTTTCTTT.

This clone appeared once. The CDR3, as DNA: TGTGCCAGCAGCAACACAGATACGCAGTATTTT. It translates to CASSNTDTQYF. The chain couples TRBV28 to TRBJ2-3; D is undetermined. Per the germline V gene, CDR1 is MDHEN and CDR2 is SYDVKM. V was clipped by 6 bases and J by 2 bases, with 3 bases between them. The CDR3 length is 11 residues. The variable domain in full, with the rest retrieved from reference TRBV28 and TRBJ2-3, is DVKVTQSSRYLVKRTGEKVFLECVQDMDHENMFWYRQDPGLGLRLIYFSYDVKMKEKGDIPEGYSVSREKKERFSLILESASTNQTSMYLCASSNTDTQYFGPGTRLTVL.

The chain has TRBV30 and TRBJ1-4, with a weak D call TRBD1 (6 bases). Germline CDR1 is GTSNPN and CDR2 is SVGIG (reference sequence). CDR3 length: 13 amino acids. The V and J ends lost 1 base and 10 bases respectively, with 13 bases between them. The CDR3 loop reads CAWSAAIQGKLFF. The CDR3 nucleotides read TGTGCCTGGAGTGCAGCAATACAGGGAAAACTGTTTTTT.

This clone was counted a few times. The V gene is TRBV15, the J gene TRBJ2-5; no definite D call. The last part of the DNA fits TRBJ2-7 better; the J call may be wrong. The CDR3 totals 15 residues. Germline lookup yields CDR1 LNHNV and CDR2 YYDKDF (reference sequence). The CDR3 coding sequence is TGTGCCACCAGCAGAGACCTCCTATCCTCCTACGAGCAGTACTTC. Translating it yields CATSRDLLSSYEQYF.

This clone has only a few counts. CDR3: CASRVWASTDTQYF. The CDR3 bases are TGTGCCAGCAGAGTCTGGGCTAGCACAGATACGCAGTATTTT. V usage is TRBV2 and J usage is TRBJ2-3, with unresolved D. This CDR3 contains 14 residues. Germline lookup yields CDR1 SNHLY and CDR2 FYNNEI. V lost 6 bases and J lost 0, with 10 bases in between.

This chain uses TRBV6-5 with TRBJ1-2; maybe TRBD1 (5 bases). Per the germline V gene, CDR1 is MNHEY and CDR2 is SVGAGI. Deletions cut 0 bases from V and 4 bases from J, with 15 bases between. The CDR3 sequence is 16 residues long. As DNA, the CDR3 is TGTGCCAGCAGTTACTCAATAGAAAGGGGACTCTATGGCTACACCTTC. It is translated as CASSYSIERGLYGYTF.

The CDR3 spells CASSEARGQGAFF. The CDR3 nucleotides are TGTGCCAGCAGTGAAGCGAGGGGGCAAGGAGCTTTCTTT. The rearrangement links TRBV6-1 to TRBJ1-1; TRBD1 matches at 7 bases. The CDR3 consists of 13 residues. The germline V gene encodes CDR1 MNHNS and CDR2 SASEGT. With V trimmed by 0 bases and J by 10 bases, 5 bases remained unmatched.

This rearrangement joins TRBV20-1 to TRBJ2-7; no clear D gene. Trimming cost V 4 bases and J 3 bases, with 7 bases left between them. Germline V lookup: CDR1 DFQATT, CDR2 SNEGSKA (reference sequence). This CDR3 region has 11 residues. The CDR3 loop is CSATRNYEQYF. CDR3 coding DNA: TGCAGTGCTACTAGAAACTACGAGCAGTACTTC.

This chain joins TRBV4-2 and TRBJ1-1; 9 bases line up with TRBD1. The CDR3 is made up of 17 amino acids. The trim removed 0 bases at V and 2 bases at J, leaving 7 bases unmatched. Germline CDR1 reads LGHNA; CDR2 reads YNFKEQ. The CDR3, as DNA: TGTGCCAGCAGCCAAGATTTGGGACAGGGTACCAACACTGAAGCTTTCTTT. It is translated as CASSQDLGQGTNTEAFF.

This clone was seen a few times. The rearrangement links TRBV20-1 to TRBJ2-1; 7 positions agree with TRBD2. CDR3 length equals 11 residues. Trimming removed 6 bases from V and 5 bases from J; junction bases left unmatched: 1. Per germline, CDR1 DFQATT and CDR2 SNEGSKA (reference sequence). The CDR3 loop is CSAREDNEQFF. The DNA for the CDR3 is TGCAGTGCCCGGGAGGACAATGAGCAGTTCTTC.

The chain links TRBV29-1 to TRBJ1-2; unclear D gene. The CDR3 is 14 amino acids. V was clipped by 6 bases and J by 8 bases, with 22 bases between them. CDR1 is SQVTM, CDR2 ANQGSEA, per germline. The DNA of the CDR3 is TGCAGCGTGAGAATACGGAGCGGGATCTGGGGCTACACCTTC. It yields the protein CSVRIRSGIWGYTF.

The rearrangement links TRBV5-1 to TRBJ1-5; no firm D call. The CDR3 is made up of 14 amino acids. The V and J ends lost 2 bases and 2 bases respectively, with 8 bases between them. The germline CDR1 and CDR2 sequences are SGHRS and YFSETQ. CDR3 residues: CASSFGDGNQPQHF. For the CDR3, the DNA is TGCGCCAGCAGCTTCGGGGATGGCAATCAGCCCCAGCATTTT.

This clone was seen only once. The chain combines TRBV4-1 with TRBJ1-2, with 7 bases identical to TRBD1. CDR3 size: 13 residues. Germline trimming cut 1 base from V and 10 bases from J; bases unmatched to any gene: 6. Germline V CDR1 and CDR2: MGHRA, YSYEKL. CDR3 nucleotide sequence: TGCGCCAGCAGCCAAGGAACGGGGACAGACTACACCTTC. Its translation: CASSQGTGTDYTF.

J is TRBJ1-5 and V is TRBV6-5; TRBD1 might be the D (6 bases). Trimming pared 4 bases from V and 0 bases from J, leaving 10 bases between. This CDR3 comprises 15 residues. CDR1 and CDR2 (germline): MNHEY, SVGAGI. The CDR3 DNA sequence: TGTGCCAGCAGTTTAAGGGGGTATAGCAATCAGCCCCAGCATTTT. This codes for CASSLRGYSNQPQHF.

The V call is TRBV5-4, the J call TRBJ2-3; 11 bases are shared with TRBD2. Trimming took 0 bases from V and 3 from J; bases not matched to a gene: 3. CDR1 and CDR2 from the germline V gene are SGHNT and YYREEE (reference sequence). The CDR3 length is 16 residues. For the CDR3, the DNA is TGTGCCAGCAGCTTGGTAGTAGCGGGAGGGACAGATACGCAGTATTTT. This gives the protein CASSLVVAGGTDTQYF.